This T cell receptor beta chain was retrieved from a study of shared clonotypes between healthy human individuals. Sorted-subset replicate PCRs used 200 ng DNA, some 33,000 T cell genomes. Methods used by the authors: ImmunoSEQ supplied junction-only sequences lacking quality scores, so filtering was different. Measured with immunoSEQ multiplex PCR; TCRdb has only the in-frame clones, and not every one. V, J and clone size derive from that table, while D and trimming were established from the DNA sequence. The repertoire has approximately 1,500,000 clones, roughly 98% of them found once; the top ten carry around 0.47%. To note about this clone: Its antigen is as yet unknown.

Germline loops: CDR1 MNHEY, CDR2 SMNVEV (reference sequence). J lost 3 bases, V lost 1 base, and 10 bases had no gene match. CDR3 length: 18 amino acids. Study conclusions and caveats: Sharing across a handful of donors was seen in around 5.1% of naive CD4 clonotypes. Clonotypes not shared had lower generation probabilities than those common to all four donors.

Sequences were obtained from naive CD4+ T cells sorted from blood. Described subset: CD45RA+ positively selected. The TCR originated in a man in his thirties or forties in good health. The genes are TRBV27 and TRBJ2-3, with 10 bases lining up with TRBD2. The CDR3 DNA follows: TGTGCCAGCAGTTTATTTCCCGTGGCTAGCGGGAGAACAGATACGCAGTATTTT. This translates into CASSLFPVASGRTDTQYF.